The 20 T cell receptor beta chains below were found in one sample sequenced in a study of blood T cell repertoires in COVID-19. Some clones are missing from TCRdb's copy, which holds only in-frame ones; the method was immunoSEQ multiplex PCR. The sample gives about 480,000 clones, approximately 90% of which show up once; 4% to 5.5% is in the top ten. The sequenced material came from peripheral blood. The receptors were gathered from a woman aged 30 to 39 with acute or convalescent COVID-19.

This chain links TRBV28 with TRBJ2-2; possibly TRBD2 for D (6 bases). The CDR3 length is 16 residues. With 3 bases removed from V and 0 bases from J, the gap between germline ends came to 11 bases. CDR1 is MDHEN, CDR2 SYDVKM, per germline. Here the CDR3 DNA reads TGTGCCAGCAGTTTGCCCGGGACTTCGAACACCGGGGAGCTGTTTTTT. Translated: CASSLPGTSNTGELFF.

The gene calls are TRBV21-1 and TRBJ1-2. TRBV21-1 is a pseudogene segment. This CDR3 has 12 amino acids. CDR3 loop: CASSMYFYGYTF. In DNA form, the CDR3 reads TGTGCCAGCAGCATGTATTTCTATGGCTACACCTTC.

The chain joins TRBV19 to TRBJ1-6, with D tentatively TRBD1 (5 bases). The germline CDR1 and CDR2 sequences are LNHDA and SQIVND (reference sequence). V was cut by 5 bases and J by 6 bases, with 11 bases left in between. The CDR3 is 14 amino acids. The CDR3 here is CASSLGGGNSPLHF. DNA of the CDR3: TGTGCCAGTAGTCTCGGGGGGGGTAATTCACCCCTCCACTTT.

The J gene is TRBJ1-6, the V gene TRBV27; D is uncertain. This CDR3 spans 18 amino acids. CDR1 and CDR2 (germline): MNHEY, SMNVEV (reference sequence). V was pared by 4 bases and J by 7 bases, with 23 bases between. The CDR3 nucleotides are TGTGCCAGCAGTTCTTTTCTCCATCCGTTATCCCTAAATTCACCCCTCCACTTT. It specifies CASSSFLHPLSLNSPLHF.

The CDR3 DNA reads TGTGCCAGCAGCCCCGGGGTAATCCCCCTCCACTTT. Protein: CASSPGVIPLHF. The chain combines TRBV7-9 with TRBJ1-6; D is undetermined. CDR1 is SEHNR and CDR2 is FQNEAQ in the germline V gene (reference sequence). V was pared by 5 bases and J by 13 bases, with 12 bases between. The CDR3 is 12 amino acids.

The chain employs TRBV4-1 and TRBJ2-2; TRBD1 is a possible D gene (5 bases). The ends were cut back, 1 base at V and 0 bases at J, with 12 bases in the middle. In germline, CDR1 is MGHRA, CDR2 YSYEKL. The CDR3 length is 17 residues. In DNA, the CDR3 is TGCGCCAGCAGCCAAGGGCGCGACAGATCGAACACCGGGGAGCTGTTTTTT. As protein: CASSQGRDRSNTGELFF.

This chain's CDR3 is CASKGGGAVEQFF. The CDR3 nucleotides read TGTGCCAGCAAGGGCGGGGGGGCGGTTGAGCAGTTCTTC. The chain employs TRBV2 and TRBJ2-1; 9 bases are a match to TRBD2. CDR3 size: 13 residues. Germline CDR1 SNHLY, CDR2 FYNNEI. V gave up 7 bases and J gave up 9 bases; unmatched junction bases: 7.

The chain links TRBV27 to TRBJ2-5; 7 bases line up with TRBD2. CDR3 length equals 15 residues. The germline gives CDR1 MNHEY, CDR2 SMNVEV (reference sequence). The V gene end was trimmed by 7 bases and the J gene end by 1 base; junction bases not matched to a gene: 9. The CDR3 DNA follows: TGTGCCAGCACCCGAGCGGGGAATTCCCAAGAGACCCAGTACTTC. Protein product: CASTRAGNSQETQYF.

The chain couples TRBV14 to TRBJ2-1; maybe TRBD2 (6 bases). CDR1 and CDR2 from the germline V gene are SGHDN and FVKESK. Trimming stripped 3 bases from V and 6 bases from J, with 12 bases between. CDR3 size: 14 residues. This chain's CDR3 is CASSQDWRGNEQFF. In nucleotides, the CDR3 is TGTGCCAGCAGCCAGGACTGGCGGGGCAATGAGCAGTTCTTC.

The genes are TRBV5-5 and TRBJ2-6, with no clear D. In germline, CDR1 is SGHKS, CDR2 YYEKEE (reference sequence). The V and J ends lost 5 bases and 0 bases respectively, with 9 bases between them. The CDR3 contains 15 residues. In nucleotides, the CDR3 is TGTGCCAGCAGTATATCTAGCTCTGGGGCCAACGTCCTGACTTTC. Translation gives CASSISSSGANVLTF.

V and J are TRBV7-9 and TRBJ1-1; the match to TRBD1 covers 9 bases. The germline V gene encodes CDR1 SEHNR and CDR2 FQNEAQ (reference sequence). Trimming removed 4 bases from V and 0 bases from J; junction bases left unmatched: 9. The CDR3 totals 17 residues. The CDR3 region is CASSWGWGQGLNTEAFF. The CDR3 DNA follows: TGTGCCAGCAGCTGGGGGTGGGGACAGGGCCTGAACACTGAAGCTTTCTTT.

This sequence joins TRBV2 and TRBJ1-6; D perhaps matches TRBD1 (6 bases). Germline CDR1 is SNHLY and CDR2 is FYNNEI. With 6 bases removed from V and 6 bases from J, the gap between germline ends came to 18 bases. The CDR3 loop spans 16 amino acids. The chain's CDR3 is CASRDNPGHSNSPLHF. CDR3 coding DNA: TGTGCCAGCAGAGACAATCCGGGACATAGTAATTCACCCCTCCACTTT.

The genes are TRBV28 and TRBJ1-5; D is unresolved. The CDR3 extends over 15 amino acids. Trimming pared 2 bases from V and 1 base from J, leaving 9 bases between. The germline gives CDR1 MDHEN, CDR2 SYDVKM. CDR3 region: CASSLGRESNQPQHF. Written as DNA, the CDR3 is TGTGCCAGCAGTTTAGGAAGGGAGAGCAATCAGCCCCAGCATTTT.

V gene TRBV7-9 combines with J gene TRBJ1-1; D call uncertain. CDR1 and CDR2 from the germline V gene are SEHNR and FQNEAQ (reference sequence). CDR3 size: 16 residues. V lost 2 bases, J lost 0 bases, and 13 bases lay in between. The CDR3 DNA reads as TGTGCCAGCAGCTTAACTCCGTCGGTGATGAACACTGAAGCTTTCTTT. Protein: CASSLTPSVMNTEAFF.

The rearrangement uses TRBV7-8 and TRBJ1-2; D call uncertain. Trimming removed 1 base at V and 5 bases at J, with 5 bases between. The germline V gene encodes CDR1 SGHVS and CDR2 FQNEAQ. This CDR3 is built from 12 residues. The CDR3 here is CASSLDMYGYTF. The CDR3 DNA sequence: TGTGCCAGCAGCTTAGACATGTATGGCTACACCTTC.

The chain links TRBV5-4 to TRBJ2-7, with 7 bases that match TRBD1. The CDR3 runs 16 residues. V shed 4 bases and J 3 bases; nucleotides not matched to a gene: 13. The germline gives CDR1 SGHNT, CDR2 YYREEE (reference sequence). The CDR3 region has the DNA TGTGCCAGCAGCGCGCCTACCGGGACAGCCAACTACGAGCAGTACTTC. Translated, it gives CASSAPTGTANYEQYF.

The V and J genes are TRBV12-3 or TRBV12-4 and TRBJ2-1, with D maybe TRBD1 (5 bases). CDR3 length: 13 residues. V was shortened by 6 bases and J by 8 bases, with 14 bases between the two germline ends. The CDR3 loop is CASRGQPGYEQFF. DNA for the CDR3: TGTGCCAGCAGAGGACAACCGGGCTATGAGCAGTTCTTC.

V and J are TRBV3-1 (or the pseudogene TRBV3-2) and TRBJ2-5, with a possible D match to TRBD2 (5 bases). The CDR3 runs to 15 residues. V lost 4 bases, J lost 1 base, and 13 bases lay in between. CDR1 and CDR2 from the germline V gene are LGHDT and YNNKEL (reference sequence). CDR3 coding DNA: TGTGCCAGCAGCCCAATGCTAGCCGGCCAAGAGACCCAGTACTTC. Its translation is CASSPMLAGQETQYF.

CDR3 nucleotides: TGTGCCAGCAGTCGACTAGCGGGGGGGGATGGGGACACAGATACGCAGTATTTT. As protein: CASSRLAGGDGDTDTQYF. The rearrangement joins TRBV6-6 to TRBJ2-3; 14 bases match TRBD2. Germline loops: CDR1 MNHNY, CDR2 SVGAGI (reference sequence). The CDR3 extends over 18 amino acids. With 5 bases clipped from V and 2 bases from J, the junction kept 9 bases outside the gene matches.

This CDR3 reads CASSHRQVDTEAFF. The DNA for the CDR3 is TGCGCCAGCAGCCACCGACAGGTTGACACTGAAGCTTTCTTT. J is TRBJ1-1 and V is TRBV4-1, with a possible D match to TRBD1 (6 bases). From germline, CDR1 is MGHRA and CDR2 YSYEKL. This CDR3 is 14 amino acids long. V gave up 3 bases and J gave up 3 bases, with 11 bases separating them.